These 20 T cell receptor beta chains share one sample of origin, sequenced in a study of blood T cell repertoires in COVID-19. The protocol was immunoSEQ multiplex PCR, while the TCRdb copy is restricted to in-frame clones and leaves out a portion. The sample includes some 240,000 clones, around 80% of them seen just once. Sequencing was performed on peripheral blood. The source of these receptors is a man aged 45-60 years with active or convalescent COVID-19.

J is TRBJ1-1 and V is TRBV7-9; D possibly corresponds to TRBD1 (6 bases). Germline V gene data show CDR1 as SEHNR and CDR2 as FQNEAQ (reference sequence). Trimming left V 4 bases short and J 11 bases short, with 20 bases between. This CDR3 spans 14 amino acids. The DNA for the CDR3 is TGTGCCAGCAGCTCCTCCCAAACAGGGCTGGGGGCTTTCTTT. Translated: CASSSSQTGLGAFF.

Here the CDR3 reads CASSSPGLRQFF. The DNA of the CDR3 is TGTGCCAGCAGTTCCCCGGGACTAAGGCAGTTCTTC. The genes are TRBV6-2 or TRBV6-3 and TRBJ2-1, with 7 bases identical to TRBD2. The CDR3 is 12 residues long. The V and J ends lost 4 bases and 12 bases, in that order; junction bases with no gene match: 6. Germline-derived CDR1 and CDR2 are MNHEY and SVGEGT.

In its sample, this clone was seen a few times. The rearrangement uses TRBV6-6 and TRBJ2-5, with 9 bases lining up with TRBD1. This CDR3 has 13 residues. Germline CDR1 MNHNY, CDR2 SVGAGI (reference sequence). Unmatched junction bases numbered 4, after V lost 5 bases and J lost 6 bases. CDR3 region: CASSEDRGQTQYF. In nucleotides, the CDR3 is TGTGCCAGCAGTGAGGACAGGGGACAGACCCAGTACTTC.

This chain uses TRBV6-5 with TRBJ2-2, with D perhaps TRBD2 (6 bases). The germline CDR1 and CDR2 sequences are MNHEY and SVGAGI. The germline V and J ends were trimmed by 7 bases and 6 bases, with 12 bases remaining between them. The CDR3 length is 13 residues. The CDR3: CASKGRDPGELFF. CDR3 coding DNA: TGTGCCAGCAAGGGGCGGGACCCCGGGGAGCTGTTTTTT.

This clone appeared a single time. This sample also contains other DNA sequences that code for the same CDR3. The CDR3 spells CASRGGSNYGYTF. The CDR3 DNA reads as TGTGCCAGCCGGGGGGGGAGTAACTATGGCTACACCTTC. The chain has TRBV6-6 and TRBJ1-2; D perhaps matches TRBD1 (5 bases). The V and J ends lost 8 bases and 1 base respectively, with 11 bases between them. The CDR3 covers 13 residues. Germline CDR1 and CDR2: MNHNY and SVGAGI (reference sequence).

The CDR3 sequence is CASSYGTYEQYF. CDR3 sequence (DNA): TGTGCCAGTAGTTACGGGACCTACGAGCAGTACTTC. V usage is TRBV19 and J usage is TRBJ2-7, with a tentative D call TRBD2 (5 bases). The CDR3 is 12 amino acids. Looked up from germline, CDR1 is LNHDA and CDR2 is SQIVND (reference sequence). The V end lost 5 bases, the J end lost 2 bases, and 7 bases lay between the germline ends.

In this sample, this clone turned up once. The chain couples TRBV30 to TRBJ2-5, with TRBD2 matching over 14 bases. CDR1 and CDR2 from the germline V gene are GTSNPN and SVGIG (reference sequence). The CDR3 extends over 17 amino acids. The junction had 9 bases not matched to a gene; V was cut back by 2 bases and J by 4 bases. Written as DNA, the CDR3 is TGTGCCTGGAGTAAAACGACTAGCGGGAGGGCGAGAGAGACCCAGTACTTC. Translated, it gives CAWSKTTSGRARETQYF.

The chain links TRBV5-1 to TRBJ1-4; D is unresolved. CDR3 length equals 15 residues. Deletions cut 0 bases from V and 7 bases from J, with 13 bases between. CDR1 SGHRS and CDR2 YFSETQ come from the germline V gene. Here the CDR3 reads CASSLDEGWGEKLFF. As DNA, the CDR3 is TGCGCCAGCAGCTTGGATGAGGGATGGGGTGAAAAACTGTTTTTT.

This clone was seen only once. This chain links TRBV5-1 with TRBJ2-2; D perhaps matches TRBD2 (6 bases). There are 15 residues in the CDR3. Germline V lookup: CDR1 SGHRS, CDR2 YFSETQ. V lost 2 bases and J 1 base, leaving 9 bases between the germline ends. The CDR3 bases are TGCGCCAGCAGCTTTCTTAGCGGGAACACCGGGGAGCTGTTTTTT. Residues: CASSFLSGNTGELFF.

The rearrangement uses TRBV7-9 and TRBJ2-3; the D gene is possibly TRBD2 (5 bases). Germline values: CDR1 SEHNR, CDR2 FQNEAQ (reference sequence). V dropped 7 bases and J dropped 6 bases, with 17 bases sitting between them. The CDR3 runs to 14 residues. CDR3 bases: TGTGCCAGCAACTGGGAGCCCCGTTTGGATACGCAGTATTTT. It specifies CASNWEPRLDTQYF.

The chain recombines TRBV24-1 with TRBJ2-3, with D perhaps matching TRBD1 (8 bases). The V gene lost 1 base and the J gene lost 6 bases, with 16 bases spanning the gap. The CDR3 has 16 amino acids. The germline CDR1 and CDR2 sequences are KGHDR and SFDVKD. The CDR3 protein is CATSDFHRGGSDTQYF. Here the CDR3 DNA reads TGTGCCACCAGTGATTTCCACAGGGGGGGATCGGATACGCAGTATTTT.

This clone has more than one count but fewer than ten. The V and J genes are TRBV4-1 and TRBJ2-6; D is possibly TRBD1 (6 bases). Trimming removed 0 bases from V and 0 bases from J, with 6 bases in between. In germline, CDR1 is MGHRA, CDR2 YSYEKL. The CDR3 totals 16 residues. DNA for the CDR3: TGCGCCAGCAGCCAAGACAGGGGCTCTGGGGCCAACGTCCTGACTTTC. Its protein product is CASSQDRGSGANVLTF.

V and J are TRBV28 and TRBJ1-6; 7 nucleotides line up with TRBD1. Trimming took 5 bases from V and 0 from J; bases not matched to a gene: 13. This CDR3 contains 19 residues. Germline V gene sequence: CDR1 MDHEN, CDR2 SYDVKM. This CDR3 reads CASSPTGTGWGSYNSPLHF. The CDR3 DNA reads as TGTGCCAGCAGTCCGACAGGGACCGGCTGGGGCTCCTATAATTCACCCCTCCACTTT.

The rearrangement uses TRBV5-1 and TRBJ1-6, with 8 bases that match TRBD1. Trimming took 4 bases from V and 7 from J; bases not matched to a gene: 10. The CDR3 runs to 16 residues. Per the germline V gene, CDR1 is SGHRS and CDR2 is YFSETQ. CDR3 DNA: TGCGCCAGCAGCGTAGGTGCAGGGGGCCGGAATTCACCCCTCCACTTT. Protein: CASSVGAGGRNSPLHF.

The chain uses TRBV4-3 and TRBJ2-5; 7 positions agree with TRBD1. The CDR3 extends over 16 amino acids. V dropped 0 bases and J dropped 4; count of bases not matched to a gene: 8. Germline V lookup: CDR1 LGHNA, CDR2 YSLEER. The CDR3 is CASSQDYHGDRETQYF. In nucleotides, the CDR3 is TGCGCCAGCAGCCAAGATTATCACGGGGACAGAGAGACCCAGTACTTC.

The sample holds one count of this clone. The chain carries TRBV5-1 and TRBJ1-6, with D possibly TRBD1 on 6 matching bases. Trimming stripped 5 bases from V and 5 bases from J, with 11 bases between. This CDR3 has 14 amino acids. Germline V gives CDR1 SGHRS, CDR2 YFSETQ. In DNA form, the CDR3 reads TGCGCCAGCAGATCGACAGGAGATAATTCACCCCTCCACTTT. This sequence encodes CASRSTGDNSPLHF.

J is TRBJ1-6 and V is TRBV6-2 or TRBV6-3, with a tentative D call TRBD1 (5 bases). The CDR3 runs 15 residues. Trimming cost V 2 bases and J 9 bases, with 14 bases left between them. Germline V gives CDR1 MNHEY, CDR2 SVGEGT. CDR3 nucleotides: TGTGCCAGCAGTTACCGGAGGGGTTACGGTTCACCCCTCCACTTT. This encodes CASSYRRGYGSPLHF.

This chain links TRBV11-2 with TRBJ2-3, with 9 bases fitting TRBD1. The CDR3 sequence is 15 residues long. Unmatched junction bases numbered 11, after V lost 5 bases and J lost 8 bases. Germline V CDR1 and CDR2: SGHAT, FQNNGV. The CDR3 loop is CASSTTRDRDLTQYF. The CDR3 DNA is TGTGCCAGCAGCACCACCCGGGACAGGGATCTTACGCAGTATTTT.

The chain employs TRBV24-1 and TRBJ2-2, with 10 bases aligning to TRBD1. Germline V CDR1 and CDR2: KGHDR, SFDVKD. The CDR3 runs 15 residues. After removal of 4 bases from V and 3 bases from J, the junction contained 1 base not matched to a gene. The CDR3 coding sequence is TGTGCCACCAGTGAGGGGACAGGGGACACCGGGGAGCTGTTTTTT. Its translation is CATSEGTGDTGELFF.

V gene TRBV9 combines with J gene TRBJ2-1, with D perhaps TRBD1 (6 bases). V lost 2 bases and J 4 bases, leaving 10 bases between the germline ends. The CDR3 has 14 amino acids. In germline, CDR1 is SGDLS, CDR2 YYNGEE. In nucleotides, the CDR3 is TGTGCCAGCAGCGTCGGACAGTCGTACAATGAGCAGTTCTTC. Amino acids: CASSVGQSYNEQFF.